The present TCR beta chain was sequenced within a study of identical twins. Study conclusions and caveats: With abundant cord blood beta clonotypes, insertions were fewer; memory repertoires showed no such pattern. When twins shared out-of-frame alpha sequences, those sequences had excess low generation probability.

A universal primer binding site was introduced by template switching. The final cDNA contained unique molecular identifiers. MiXCR, applied by TCRdb to the 5' RACE reads, yields one record per CDR3 protein. The sample includes some 560,000 distinct CDR3 sequences, approximately 9.6% of them seen just once. This clonotype was counted at least ten times. What it binds is unknown. Germline V gene sequence: CDR1 SGHRS, CDR2 YFSETQ. The CDR3 is made up of 17 amino acids. The J segment lost 5 bases and the V segment lost 4 bases, leaving 13 bases of the junction unmatched. This sample was also put to use in a study of yellow fever vaccine responses in identical twins. That work states: It has been reported that, in twins, the vaccine T cell response seemed partly convergent and partly personalized.

The source of this sequence is a woman aged 18-30 years in good health. V and J are TRBV5-1 and TRBJ2-1; 9 bases match TRBD2. Sequenced material: PBMCs. The CDR3 loop reads CASSTKTLAGDHNEQFF. In DNA, the CDR3 is TGCGCCAGCAGCACAAAGACACTAGCGGGCGACCACAATGAGCAGTTCTTC.